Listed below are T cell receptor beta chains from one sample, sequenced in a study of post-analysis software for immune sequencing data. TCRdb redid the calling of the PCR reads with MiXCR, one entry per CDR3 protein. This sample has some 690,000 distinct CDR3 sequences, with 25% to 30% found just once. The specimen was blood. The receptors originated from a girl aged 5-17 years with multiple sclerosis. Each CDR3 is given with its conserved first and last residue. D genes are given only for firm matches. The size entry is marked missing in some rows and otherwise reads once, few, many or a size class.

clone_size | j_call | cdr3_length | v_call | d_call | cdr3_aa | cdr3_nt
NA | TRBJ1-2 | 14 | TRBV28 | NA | CASTQKRENYGYTF | TGTGCCAGCACCCAAAAGCGGGAGAACTATGGCTACACCTTC
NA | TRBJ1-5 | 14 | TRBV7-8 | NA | CASSLPDSNQPQHF | TGTGCCAGCAGCTTACCGGACAGCAATCAGCCCCAGCATTTT
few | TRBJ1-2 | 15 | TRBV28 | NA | CASSLTDGDGYGYTF | TGTGCCAGCAGTTTAACTGACGGGGATGGCTATGGCTACACCTTC
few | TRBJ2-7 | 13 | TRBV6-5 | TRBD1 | CATGGQATYEQYF | TGTGCCACCGGGGGACAGGCCACCTACGAGCAGTACTTC
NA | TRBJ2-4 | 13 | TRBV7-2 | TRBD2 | CASSLAALNIQYF | TGTGCCAGCAGCCTAGCGGCCCTAAACATTCAGTACTTC
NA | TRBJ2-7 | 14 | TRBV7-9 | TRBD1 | CATAPTGASYEQYF | TGTGCCACAGCCCCCACAGGGGCCTCCTACGAGCAGTACTTC
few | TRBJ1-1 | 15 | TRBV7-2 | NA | CASSPDRFRNTEAFF | TGTGCCAGCAGCCCCGACAGGTTTCGGAACACTGAAGCTTTCTTT
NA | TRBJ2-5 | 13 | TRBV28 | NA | CASGDNRLETQYF | TGTGCCAGCGGGGACAACAGGTTGGAGACCCAGTACTTC
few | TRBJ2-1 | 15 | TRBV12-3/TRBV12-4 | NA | CASSPVLASYNEQFF | TGTGCCAGCAGTCCGGTCCTAGCCAGCTACAATGAGCAGTTCTTC
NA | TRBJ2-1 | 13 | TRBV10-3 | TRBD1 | CAISGTGGSEQFF | TGTGCCATCAGCGGGACAGGGGGGAGTGAGCAGTTCTTC
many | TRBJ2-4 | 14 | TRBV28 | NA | CASLAPGAKNIQYF | TGTGCCAGCCTAGCCCCCGGGGCCAAAAACATTCAGTACTTC
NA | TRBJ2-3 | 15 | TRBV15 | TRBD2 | CATSRGGGSADTQYF | TGTGCCACCAGCAGAGGGGGCGGGAGCGCAGATACGCAGTATTTT
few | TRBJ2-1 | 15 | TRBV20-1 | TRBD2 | CSAQSGSTSYNEQFF | TGCAGTGCTCAGAGCGGGAGCACCTCCTACAATGAGCAGTTCTTC
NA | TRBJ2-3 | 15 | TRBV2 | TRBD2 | CASSRASGRSGTQYF | TGTGCCAGCAGTCGAGCTAGCGGGAGGAGCGGTACGCAGTATTTT
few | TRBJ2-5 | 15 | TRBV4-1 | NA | CASSQGGHPARTQYF | TGCGCCAGCAGCCAAGGAGGACACCCGGCTAGGACCCAGTACTTC
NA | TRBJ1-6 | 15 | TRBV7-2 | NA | CASSPARTHSSPLHF | TGTGCCAGCAGCCCAGCCAGGACCCATAGTTCACCCCTCCACTTT
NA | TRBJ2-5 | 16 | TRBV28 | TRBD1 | CASSLNGQGQQEAQYF | TGTGCCAGCAGTTTAAATGGACAGGGACAGCAAGAGGCCCAGTACTTC
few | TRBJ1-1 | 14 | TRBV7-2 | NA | CASSLAGRYSEAFF | TGTGCCAGCAGCTTAGCGGGGCGGTACTCTGAAGCTTTCTTT
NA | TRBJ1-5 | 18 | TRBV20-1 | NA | CSARDIAQATYSNQPQHF | TGCAGTGCTAGAGATATAGCGCAGGCAACCTATAGCAATCAGCCCCAGCATTTT
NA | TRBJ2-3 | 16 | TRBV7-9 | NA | CASKLQDREGADTQYF | TGTGCCAGCAAGCTTCAGGACAGGGAGGGAGCAGATACGCAGTATTTT
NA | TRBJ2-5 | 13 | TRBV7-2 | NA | CASSLTSEGAQYF | TGTGCCAGCAGCTTAACCAGCGAAGGGGCCCAGTACTTC
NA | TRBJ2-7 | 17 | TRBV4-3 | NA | CASSQGPPSQGPYEQYF | TGCGCCAGCAGCCAAGGTCCCCCCTCACAGGGACCCTACGAGCAGTACTTC
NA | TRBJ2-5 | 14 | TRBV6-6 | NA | CASSLLQGEETQYF | TGTGCCAGCAGTTTGTTACAGGGAGAGGAGACCCAGTACTTC
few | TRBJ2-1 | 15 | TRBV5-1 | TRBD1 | CASSSGTGPYNEQFF | TGCGCCAGCAGCTCCGGGACAGGACCTTACAATGAGCAGTTCTTC
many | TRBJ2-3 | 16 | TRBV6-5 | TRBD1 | CASSPQQGASTDTQYF | TGTGCCAGCAGCCCTCAACAGGGGGCAAGCACAGATACGCAGTATTTT
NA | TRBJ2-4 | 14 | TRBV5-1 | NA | CASSLRTGGNIQYF | TGCGCCAGCAGCTTGCGAACCGGGGGAAACATTCAGTACTTC
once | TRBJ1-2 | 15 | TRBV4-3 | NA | CASSQGPRSVYGYTF | TGCGCCAGCAGCCAAGGGCCCCGCAGTGTGTATGGCTACACCTTC
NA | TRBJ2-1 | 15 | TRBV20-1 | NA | CSTASGLGSYNEQFF | TGCAGTACCGCCTCGGGACTTGGCTCCTACAATGAGCAGTTCTTC
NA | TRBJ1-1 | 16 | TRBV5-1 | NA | CASSLEGHLMNTEAFF | TGCGCCAGCAGCTTGGAGGGACACCTCATGAACACTGAAGCTTTCTTT
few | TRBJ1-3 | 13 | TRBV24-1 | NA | CATSDPSGNTIYF | TGTGCCACCAGTGATCCCTCTGGAAACACCATATATTTT
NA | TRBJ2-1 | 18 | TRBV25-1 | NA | CASSVSGRWGIAYNEQFF | TGTGCCAGCAGTGTAAGTGGTAGATGGGGCATCGCCTACAATGAGCAGTTCTTC
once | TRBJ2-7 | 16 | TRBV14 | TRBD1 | CASIQRGQESLYEQYF | TGTGCCAGCATCCAGAGGGGACAGGAATCCTTATACGAGCAGTACTTC
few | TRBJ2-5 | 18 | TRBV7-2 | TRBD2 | CASSLGVWGTSAKETQYF | TGTGCCAGCAGCTTAGGGGTTTGGGGGACTAGCGCGAAAGAGACCCAGTACTTC
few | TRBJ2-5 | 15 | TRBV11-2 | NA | CASSAQGLAQETQYF | TGTGCCAGCAGCGCCCAGGGCCTAGCGCAAGAGACCCAGTACTTC
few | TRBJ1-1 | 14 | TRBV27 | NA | CASNKGGTNTEAFF | TGTGCCAGCAACAAAGGGGGGACGAACACTGAAGCTTTCTTT
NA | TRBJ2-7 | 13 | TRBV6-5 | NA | CASSDHRARGQYF | TGTGCCAGCAGCGACCACAGGGCAAGGGGGCAGTACTTC
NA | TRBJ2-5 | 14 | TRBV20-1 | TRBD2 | CSARGGRGEETQYF | TGCAGTGCTAGAGGCGGGAGAGGGGAAGAGACCCAGTACTTC
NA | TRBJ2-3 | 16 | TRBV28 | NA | CASSPWWTKSTDTQYF | TGTGCCAGCAGTCCGTGGTGGACCAAGAGCACAGATACGCAGTATTTT
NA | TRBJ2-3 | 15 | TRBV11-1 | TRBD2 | CASSLQLAGEDTQYF | TGTGCCAGCAGCTTACAACTAGCGGGGGAGGATACGCAGTATTTT
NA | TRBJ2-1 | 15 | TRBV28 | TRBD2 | CASTTGGDLYNEQFF | TGTGCCAGCACCACCGGGGGGGACCTCTACAATGAGCAGTTCTTC
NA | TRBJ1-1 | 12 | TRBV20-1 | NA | CSGVGSRTEAFF | TGCAGCGGGGTGGGCAGCCGAACTGAAGCTTTCTTT
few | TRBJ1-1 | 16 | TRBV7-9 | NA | CASSPRGGAGNTEAFF | TGTGCCAGCAGCCCCCGGGGGGGCGCAGGGAACACTGAAGCTTTCTTT
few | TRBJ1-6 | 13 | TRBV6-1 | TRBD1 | CASSPTGAPPLHF | TGTGCCAGCAGCCCGACAGGGGCCCCACCCCTCCACTTT
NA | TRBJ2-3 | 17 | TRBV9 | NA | CASSVVVGAGAPDTQYF | TGTGCCAGCAGCGTAGTCGTGGGGGCAGGGGCCCCAGATACGCAGTATTTT
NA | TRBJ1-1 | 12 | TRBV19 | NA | CATTGFNTEAFF | TGTGCCACCACCGGCTTCAACACTGAAGCTTTCTTT
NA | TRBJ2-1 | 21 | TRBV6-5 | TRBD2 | CASSYSKEWLAGELPPNEQFF | TGTGCCAGCAGTTACTCGAAAGAGTGGCTAGCGGGAGAGCTTCCCCCCAATGAGCAGTTCTTC